This T cell receptor (beta chain) is drawn from a study of tumor-infiltrating lymphocytes in primary liver carcinoma. Regarding this clonotype: In this CDR3 the conserved last residue, phenylalanine or tryptophan, is missing, so a read error is likely.

Total RNA (roughly 540 ng) served as template for TCR beta cDNA synthesis primed by a constant-region primer. For TCR beta, libraries were produced by three nested multiplex PCR rounds using slightly modified ARM-PCR. Running around 9 cycles apiece, the first two PCR rounds relied on TRBV1-TRBV30 forward primers together with a C-beta reverse primer. TCRdb independently ran MiXCR on the multiplex PCR reads; one entry per CDR3 protein. The table lists some 120,000 distinct CDR3 sequences, 64% of them singletons, with more than 7% in the top ten. Without any cell sorting, about 19-31 mg of bulk tissue yielded co-extracted RNA and DNA. Per the germline V gene, CDR1 is MNHNS and CDR2 is SASEGT. Trimming took 4 bases from V and 4 from J, leaving 13 bases between them. The CDR3 sequence is 15 residues long.

Sample: liver tumor tissue from sampling region 3. Noted subset: tumor region T3, left-lateral pole. The gene calls are TRBV6-1 and TRBJ2-2; D gene uncertain. This TCR came from a woman in her sixties or seventies with primary liver carcinoma and hepatitis B virus infection. The CDR3, as DNA: TGTGCCAGCAGTGCCTGTTTTAGAGGCACCGGGGAGCTGTTTTTA. The encoded protein is CASSACFRGTGELFL.